The 4 T cell receptor beta chains below come from one sample, sequenced in a study of shared clonotypes between healthy human individuals. This table comes from immunoSEQ multiplex PCR, and its TCRdb copy is limited to in-frame clones, with some not included. The sample carries hundreds of thousands of clones, about three quarters recorded once. The sequencing input was memory CD4+ T cells sorted from blood. Subset indicated: CD45RA-negative fraction. The receptors derive from a woman aged 25-40 years in good health.

The chain recombines TRBV30 with TRBJ2-1; the D is unclear. V was clipped by 2 bases and J by 9 bases, with 17 bases between them. The CDR3 totals 14 residues. CDR1 and CDR2 (germline): GTSNPN, SVGIG (reference sequence). The CDR3 nucleotides read TGTGCCTGGAGTACAGTCAACCCGAACGGTGAGCAGTTCTTC. This sequence encodes CAWSTVNPNGEQFF.

The V gene is TRBV28, the J gene TRBJ2-5; no clear D. This CDR3 is 15 amino acids long. V lost 7 bases and J 1 base, leaving 16 bases between the germline ends. Per germline, CDR1 MDHEN and CDR2 SYDVKM. The CDR3 DNA sequence: TGTGCCAGCATTCTCGGTGGGCAACCCCAAGAGACCCAGTACTTC. Amino acid sequence: CASILGGQPQETQYF.

This clone was observed once. This chain connects TRBV10-1 to TRBJ2-1; no reliable D call. CDR1 is WNHNN, CDR2 SYGVQD, per germline (reference sequence). Trimming stripped 0 bases from V and 6 bases from J, with 12 bases between. The CDR3 runs 15 residues. This chain's CDR3 is CASSESMAGPNEQFF. The CDR3 DNA reads as TGCGCCAGCAGTGAGTCGATGGCAGGCCCCAATGAGCAGTTCTTC.

This sequence joins TRBV29-1 and TRBJ1-2, with D possibly being TRBD1 (5 bases). CDR1 and CDR2 from the germline V gene are SQVTM and ANQGSEA. The CDR3 has 12 amino acids. V shed 4 bases and J shed 4 bases, with 10 bases lying between them. The CDR3 DNA reads TGCAGCGTTGGGGGGGTTAGCTATGGCTACACCTTC. Translating it yields CSVGGVSYGYTF. The whole variable domain, remainder taken from reference TRBV29-1 and TRBJ1-2, is SAVISQKPSRDICQRGTSLTIQCQVDSQVTMMFWYRQQPGQSLTLIATANQGSEATYESGFVIDKFPISRPNLTFSTLTVSNMSPEDSSIYLCSVGGVSYGYTFGSGTRLTVV.